This entry lists 8 T cell receptor beta chains sequenced from one sample in a study of shared clonotypes between healthy human individuals. The table came from immunoSEQ multiplex PCR; TCRdb's copy has only in-frame clones and leaves some out. This table holds some 470,000 clones, approximately 80% found once. Input material: PBMCs. All receptors derive from a woman in her forties in good health. Some clones in this sample may be carry-over from other donors' samples.

As DNA, the CDR3 is TGCGCCAGCAGAGCGGGAGGCCACACAGATACGCAGTATTTT. Translating gives CASRAGGHTDTQYF. The rearrangement joins TRBV10-2 to TRBJ2-3; 9 positions match TRBD2. After removal of 6 bases from V and 2 bases from J, the junction contained 3 bases not matched to a gene. The germline V gene has CDR1 WSHSY and CDR2 SAAADI. There are 14 residues in the CDR3.

A note on this clone: This likely reflects a read error, since a far larger clone is one base away. The chain employs TRBV6-5 and TRBJ2-7, with 8 bases fitting TRBD1. V was pared by 2 bases and J by 4 bases, with 7 bases of the junction left unmatched. CDR3 length equals 15 residues. CDR1 and CDR2 (germline): MNHEY, SVGAGI. CDR3 region: CASSYEGTGLYEQYF. In DNA form, the CDR3 reads TGTGCCAGCAGTTACGAGGGGACAGGACTATACGAGCAGTACTTC.

V is TRBV7-5 and J is TRBJ1-1. TRBV7-5 is given as a pseudogene. The CDR3 extends over 14 amino acids. CDR3 in DNA: TGTGCCAGCAGCTTATACCTAGGGAACACTGAAGCTTTCTTT. It codes for CASSLYLGNTEAFF.

Comments on this clone: Other DNA sequences of this sample code for an identical CDR3. The chain recombines TRBV18 with TRBJ2-2; D may match TRBD1 or TRBD2 (5 bases each). With 0 bases removed from V and 6 bases from J, the gap between germline ends came to 8 bases. Germline CDR1 reads KGHSH; CDR2 reads LQKENI. CDR3 length: 14 amino acids. CDR3 sequence (DNA): TGTGCCAGCTCACCACCGGGACGGTCCGGGGAGCTGTTTTTT. It codes for CASSPPGRSGELFF.

The chain carries TRBV5-1 and TRBJ2-5, with 8 bases aligning to TRBD2. With V trimmed by 2 bases and J by 5 bases, 8 bases remained unmatched. The germline CDR1 and CDR2 sequences are SGHRS and YFSETQ. CDR3 length: 15 amino acids. The chain's CDR3 is CASSFDSGIRETQYF. CDR3 coding DNA: TGCGCCAGCAGCTTCGATAGCGGGATAAGGGAGACCCAGTACTTC.

This clone was seen once. One end of the junction is discordant with germline, which a read error may explain. This rearrangement joins TRBV6-1 to TRBJ2-6; D perhaps matches TRBD1 (5 bases). In germline, CDR1 is MNHNS, CDR2 SASEGT. The CDR3 runs to 16 residues. Written as DNA, the CDR3 is TGTGCCATCAGTGAGCAGGGCCCCTCTGGGGCCAACGTCCTGACTTTC. Amino acid sequence: CAISEQGPSGANVLTF.

V gene TRBV2 combines with J gene TRBJ2-5, with D tentatively TRBD2 (6 bases). The length of the CDR3 is 14 residues. V was clipped by 4 bases and J by 5 bases, with 14 bases between them. Germline CDR1 is SNHLY and CDR2 is FYNNEI. CDR3 sequence (DNA): TGTGCCAGCAGTGTTGGCGGGATGGGCGAGACCCAGTACTTC. It codes for CASSVGGMGETQYF.

V usage is TRBV27 and J usage is TRBJ2-7; D might be TRBD2 (5 bases). The V end was cut by 2 bases, the J end by 7 bases, with 15 bases between. Per the germline V gene, CDR1 is MNHEY and CDR2 is SMNVEV (reference sequence). This CDR3 is built from 14 residues. The CDR3 coding sequence is TGTGCCAGCAGTTTAAGACTCAGGACGGGGGAGCAGTACTTC. It specifies CASSLRLRTGEQYF.